These 10 T cell receptor beta chains were all obtained from the same sample, sequenced in a study of cytomegalovirus exposure and HLA in healthy donors. Clones were read by immunoSEQ multiplex PCR, and TCRdb kept only the in-frame ones, dropping some. The sample contains around 180,000 clones, approximately 88% of which appear only once. The sample comprised PBMCs. The receptors derive from a man aged 18 to 29 in good health and CMV-seropositive.

This chain uses TRBV27 with TRBJ2-7; D might be TRBD2 (6 bases). The CDR3 has 14 residues. The germline V and J ends were trimmed by 6 bases and 2 bases, with 14 bases remaining between them. Germline values: CDR1 MNHEY, CDR2 SMNVEV (reference sequence). The CDR3 reads CASRPGPGAYEQYF. CDR3 DNA sequence: TGTGCCAGCAGACCGGGACCGGGGGCCTACGAGCAGTACTTC.

The chain employs TRBV7-2 and TRBJ1-4, with 7 bases matching TRBD1. CDR1 SGHTA and CDR2 FQGNSA come from the germline V gene. CDR3 length: 15 residues. V dropped 1 base and J dropped 8; count of bases not matched to a gene: 7. The CDR3 DNA is TGTGCCAGCAGCTTAGAAGGGGGCCCCCCAGAAAAACTGTTTTTT. Translation: CASSLEGGPPEKLFF.

The chain recombines TRBV7-2 with TRBJ1-2, with 8 nucleotides matching TRBD1. The V segment lost 6 bases and the J segment 4 bases; nucleotides outside the gene matches: 4. Germline values: CDR1 SGHTA, CDR2 FQGNSA. The CDR3 has 13 residues. The CDR3 nucleotides read TGTGCCAGCAGTGGGGACAGGCTCTATGGCTACACCTTC. Translation gives CASSGDRLYGYTF.

The V and J genes are TRBV23-1 and TRBJ2-4; possible D gene TRBD2, 6 bases. TRBV23-1 carries the ORF label, with uncertain function. Trimming cost V 0 bases and J 11 bases, with 20 bases left between them. CDR3 length equals 16 residues. CDR3 protein: CASSQSNPWRDGVQYF. The CDR3 DNA follows: TGCGCCAGCAGTCAATCGAACCCCTGGAGGGACGGGGTTCAGTACTTC.

This clone was detected a few times. V is TRBV7-2 and J is TRBJ2-7; 12 nucleotides align to TRBD2. Germline V gives CDR1 SGHTA, CDR2 FQGNSA. The CDR3 is made up of 15 amino acids. J was trimmed by 2 bases and V by 5 bases; bases with no gene match: 4. Here the CDR3 DNA reads TGTGCCAGCAGCCGGGGACTAGCGGGCGCCTACGAGCAGTACTTC. It specifies CASSRGLAGAYEQYF.

This chain joins TRBV4-1 and TRBJ2-5; 9 nucleotides line up with TRBD1. J lost 2 bases, V lost 0 bases, and 4 bases had no gene match. CDR3 length equals 16 residues. The V gene's germline CDR1 is MGHRA and CDR2 YSYEKL. CDR3 in amino acids: CASSQDRGQGQETQYF. CDR3 nucleotides: TGCGCCAGCAGCCAAGATCGGGGACAGGGTCAAGAGACCCAGTACTTC.

V is TRBV5-5 and J is TRBJ2-7; 9 nucleotides align to TRBD2. Germline CDR1 is SGHKS and CDR2 is YYEKEE (reference sequence). Trimming cost V 4 bases and J 0 bases; bases outside gene matches: 2. The CDR3 runs 14 residues. CDR3 sequence (DNA): TGTGCCAGCAGCCTTAGCGGGAGCTCCTACGAGCAGTACTTC. Its translation: CASSLSGSSYEQYF. Together with reference TRBV5-5 and TRBJ2-7, the CDR3 gives the full variable domain: DAGVTQSPTHLIKTRGQQVTLRCSPISGHKSVSWYQQVLGQGPQFIFQYYEKEERGRGNFPDRFSARQFPNYSSELNVNALLLGDSALYLCASSLSGSSYEQYFGPGTRLTVT.

This clone was seen more than once but under ten times. The rearrangement joins TRBV5-8 to TRBJ2-7; TRBD1 is a possible D gene (6 bases). This CDR3 has 12 residues. Per the germline V gene, CDR1 is SGHTS and CDR2 is YDEGEE. Deletions cut 4 bases from V and 6 bases from J, with 11 bases between. The CDR3, as DNA: TGTGCCAGCAGCCTACAGGGTAGCGAGCAGTACTTC. Amino acids: CASSLQGSEQYF.

CDR3 coding DNA: TGTGCCAGCAGCCTATTACTTGAAGCTTTCTTT. It is translated as CASSLLLEAFF. The chain carries TRBV7-9 and TRBJ1-1; D gene ambiguous. This CDR3 is built from 11 residues. V was trimmed by 5 bases and J by 7 bases, leaving 8 bases between them. In germline, CDR1 is SEHNR, CDR2 FQNEAQ (reference sequence).

This clone was detected once. This chain joins TRBV7-3 and TRBJ1-5, with no clear D. V was trimmed by 1 base and J by 6 bases, leaving 13 bases between them. CDR1 SGHTA and CDR2 FQGTGA come from the germline V gene. The CDR3 sequence is 15 residues long. CDR3 sequence reads: CASSLSPHLLQPQHF. CDR3 bases: TGTGCCAGCAGCTTAAGTCCACATCTTCTTCAGCCCCAGCATTTT. Supplemented by reference TRBV7-3 and TRBJ1-5, the full variable domain reads GAGVSQTPSNKVTEKGKYVELRCDPISGHTALYWYRQSLGQGPEFLIYFQGTGAADDSGLPNDRFFAVRPEGSVSTLKIQRTERGDSAVYLCASSLSPHLLQPQHFGDGTRLSIL.